Sequencing of this T cell receptor beta chain was carried out in a study of PD-1 blockade in classical Hodgkin lymphoma. Germline V CDR1 and CDR2: MNHEY, SMNVEV (reference sequence). V was pared by 5 bases and J by 5 bases, with 12 bases of the junction left unmatched. The CDR3 runs 17 residues. The time point here: cycle 4 day 1 (C4D1), after more than 5 weeks of nivolumab. Following autologous stem cell transplantation, relapse occurred in every patient, and exposure to brentuximab vedotin varied. To note about this clone: The antigen remains undetermined.

Study results and caveats: Reports described newly diagnosed patients as having lower baseline TCR diversity than healthy donors. Before treatment, complete responders showed about the same diversity as newly diagnosed patients.

Data came from immunoSEQ multiplex PCR; TCRdb stores just in-frame clones and leaves some out. The sample includes roughly 30,000 clones, about four fifths of them seen just once. The V call is TRBV27, the J call TRBJ1-1; 12 positions match TRBD1. The sample consisted of peripheral blood mononuclear cells (PBMCs), taken before the fourth cycle of nivolumab. The sequence derives from a human donor with classical Hodgkin lymphoma. The DNA of the CDR3 is TGTGCCAGCAGTAAAACCGGGACAGGGGGCCGGGGGACTGAAGCTTTCTTT. It yields the protein CASSKTGTGGRGTEAFF.